Each of the 28 T cell receptor beta chains below was sequenced from the same sample in a study of regulatory T cells in long-lasting Graves disease. This sample's time point: newly diagnosed GD, antithyroid drugs for less than 3 months. The TCR library was made from RNA that had been extracted from PBMCs in TRIzol. Construction of TCR beta libraries relied on iRepertoire HTBI primers and on Arm-PCR targeting CDR3 regions. TCRdb fed the multiplex PCR reads into MiXCR, producing one record per CDR3 protein. In the table there are 530,000 or so distinct CDR3 sequences, roughly 12% of which are singletons. The data were also submitted as part of a second study, on T cells in Graves' hyperthyroidism and ophthalmopathy.

This specimen consisted of peripheral blood mononuclear cells (PBMCs), obtained at new diagnosis, from a patient treated with antithyroid drugs. The receptors originated from a man younger than 40 with Graves disease.

The rearrangement uses TRBV9 and TRBJ2-1; D is ambiguous. V lost 3 bases, J lost 7 bases, and 11 bases lay in between. This CDR3 is 13 amino acids long. Germline CDR1 SGDLS, CDR2 YYNGEE. The CDR3 sequence is CASSGYRNNEQFF. The CDR3 DNA is TGTGCCAGCAGCGGGTACAGAAATAATGAGCAGTTCTTC.

Of note for this clonotype: The junction departs from germline at one end; a sequencing error may be responsible. The CDR3 sequence: CASTGGASGNTIYF. In DNA, the CDR3 is TGTGCCAGCACGGGGGGAGCCTCTGGAAATACCATATATTTT. The V and J genes are TRBV5-8 and TRBJ1-3; D might be TRBD1 (5 bases). The CDR3 extends over 14 amino acids. From germline, CDR1 is SGHTS and CDR2 YDEGEE.

This clonotype was seen at least ten times. The chain recombines TRBV6-1 with TRBJ2-3; TRBD2 might be the D (5 bases). CDR3 length: 15 residues. Germline CDR1 and CDR2: MNHNS and SASEGT. V was clipped by 0 bases and J by 1 base, with 8 bases between them. The CDR3 bases are TGTGCCAGCAGTGAAGCGGGAGTCGGCACAGATACGCAGTATTTT. Translating it yields CASSEAGVGTDTQYF.

In this sample, this clonotype turned up many times. The chain combines TRBV29-1 with TRBJ2-7, with TRBD1 as a possible D gene (5 bases). The ends were cut back, 3 bases at V and 5 bases at J, with 8 bases in the middle. Germline V lookup: CDR1 SQVTM, CDR2 ANQGSEA. The CDR3 covers 11 residues. The CDR3 sequence: CSVDRVHEQYF. The CDR3 region has the DNA TGCAGCGTTGACAGGGTCCACGAGCAGTACTTC.

In this sample, this clonotype turned up a few times. The chain employs TRBV12-3 or TRBV12-4 and TRBJ1-3; TRBD1 matches 11 bases. The CDR3 has 15 residues. J gave up 16 bases and V 7 bases, and 18 bases lay outside the gene matches. This CDR3 is CASNRRDRGVSGGYF. CDR3 DNA sequence: TGTGCCAGCAACCGCAGGGACAGGGGGGTCTCTGGTGGCTATTTT.

This clonotype has a count of ten or more. This chain uses TRBV12-3 or TRBV12-4 with TRBJ2-2; a possible D gene is TRBD2 (6 bases). With 2 bases removed from V and 6 bases from J, the gap between germline ends came to 13 bases. The CDR3 extends over 15 amino acids. CDR3 residues: CASSLSARGPGELFF. CDR3 sequence (DNA): TGTGCCAGCAGTTTAAGCGCGCGGGGCCCCGGGGAGCTGTTTTTT.

At least ten counts were recorded for this clonotype. V usage is TRBV10-3 and J usage is TRBJ2-3; 11 bases are a match to TRBD2. Germline values: CDR1 ENHRY, CDR2 SYGVKD. This CDR3 is 18 amino acids long. J was trimmed by 0 bases and V by 3 bases; bases with no gene match: 8. CDR3 nucleotide sequence: TGTGCCATCAGTGATTCTAGCGGGAGGCCCAGGAGCACAGATACGCAGTATTTT. Translating gives CAISDSSGRPRSTDTQYF.

In this sample, this clonotype turned up a few times. The chain couples TRBV3-1 to TRBJ2-7, with D unclear. V was pared by 3 bases and J by 2 bases, with 14 bases between. The CDR3 is 15 amino acids. Germline CDR1 reads LGHDT; CDR2 reads YNNKEL (reference sequence). The CDR3 DNA reads TGTGCCAGCAGCCAGTTGAATACTCGACCCTACGAGCAGTACTTC. Its protein product is CASSQLNTRPYEQYF.

This clonotype was detected ten times or more. The chain couples TRBV29-1 to TRBJ2-1; 9 bases match TRBD2. Trimming at V came to 5 bases and at J to 3 bases, leaving 11 bases not matched to a gene. This CDR3 has 16 amino acids. In germline, CDR1 is SQVTM, CDR2 ANQGSEA. CDR3 nucleotides: TGCAGCGTTCGCAGACTAGCGGACAACCTCTACAATGAGCAGTTCTTC. Translated, it gives CSVRRLADNLYNEQFF.

This clonotype was counted a few times. The J gene is TRBJ1-2, the V gene TRBV28; D is possibly TRBD1 (6 bases). The germline CDR1 and CDR2 sequences are MDHEN and SYDVKM. The V and J ends lost 2 bases and 8 bases respectively, with 12 bases between them. The CDR3 loop spans 13 amino acids. CDR3 sequence: CASSLGGAWGYTF. CDR3 bases: TGTGCCAGCAGTTTAGGGGGGGCGTGGGGCTACACCTTC.

To note about this clonotype: This clone may be a read error of a much larger clone one base away. The CDR3 carries no conserved terminal phenylalanine or tryptophan, so it likely arises from a read error. V is TRBV7-3 and J is TRBJ2-2; a weak D match, TRBD1 (5 bases). The germline V and J ends were trimmed by 6 bases and 4 bases, with 12 bases remaining between them. Germline V gives CDR1 SGHTA, CDR2 FQGTGA. This CDR3 comprises 14 residues. The CDR3 here is CASSAERGTGELFL. Here the CDR3 DNA reads TGTGCCAGCAGTGCGGAAAGGGGCACCGGGGAGCTGTTTCTT.

This clonotype has a count of ten or more. The chain joins TRBV6-1 to TRBJ2-5, with TRBD2 as a possible D gene (5 bases). The CDR3 spans 14 residues. The V gene's germline CDR1 is MNHNS and CDR2 SASEGT. Trimming cost V 1 base and J 5 bases, with 11 bases left between them. CDR3 DNA: TGTGCCAGCAGTGAAGAGGTGGGAGTTGAGACCCAGTACTTC. It specifies CASSEEVGVETQYF.

The table lists this clonotype with many counts. The rearrangement links TRBV11-2 to TRBJ1-1, with D uncertain. V lost 3 bases, J lost 0 bases, and 8 bases lay in between. Germline values: CDR1 SGHAT, CDR2 FQNNGV. The CDR3 is made up of 14 amino acids. CDR3 residues: CASSLGVLNTEAFF. CDR3 nucleotide sequence: TGTGCCAGCAGCTTGGGAGTTTTGAACACTGAAGCTTTCTTT.

This clonotype was seen a handful of times. J is TRBJ1-1 and V is TRBV7-6; 7 nucleotides match TRBD1. Looked up from germline, CDR1 is SGHVS and CDR2 is FNYEAQ. The length of the CDR3 is 17 residues. V lost 5 bases, J lost 0 bases, and 12 bases stayed unmatched. CDR3 protein: CASSPPATGTLNTEAFF. The CDR3 DNA is TGTGCCAGCAGCCCCCCTGCGACAGGGACCCTGAACACTGAAGCTTTCTTT.

This clonotype has only a few counts. The rearrangement joins TRBV5-1 to TRBJ1-1, with no clear D. The germline CDR1 and CDR2 sequences are SGHRS and YFSETQ. This CDR3 spans 13 amino acids. Trimming removed 9 bases at V and 1 base at J, with 13 bases between. CDR3 coding DNA: TGCGCCACCTCGACGGGCGCGAACACTGAAGCTTTCTTT. This codes for CATSTGANTEAFF.

The table lists this clonotype with many counts. V and J are TRBV27 and TRBJ2-4; D is possibly TRBD2 (6 bases). Trimming removed 6 bases at V and 8 bases at J, with 17 bases between. The germline V gene has CDR1 MNHEY and CDR2 SMNVEV (reference sequence). The CDR3 extends over 14 amino acids. DNA for the CDR3: TGTGCCAGCAGCCGGGAGTGGCCTTCTGACATTCAGTACTTC. Its protein product is CASSREWPSDIQYF.

This clonotype was seen ten or more times. The genes are TRBV5-1 and TRBJ2-5; D unclear. V was trimmed by 4 bases and J by 5 bases, leaving 21 bases between them. There are 16 residues in the CDR3. Germline assignment: CDR1 SGHRS and CDR2 YFSETQ. CDR3 DNA sequence: TGCGCCAGCAGCCACGGCTCCTATTCCGGTGGGGAGACCCAGTACTTC. Translation: CASSHGSYSGGETQYF.

This clonotype was detected many times. This chain joins TRBV7-9 and TRBJ2-7; the match to TRBD1 covers 9 bases. Germline V gene lookup returns CDR1 SEHNR and CDR2 FQNEAQ (reference sequence). J gave up 5 bases and V 5 bases, and 13 bases lay outside the gene matches. The CDR3 loop spans 16 amino acids. CDR3 sequence reads: CASSTSYRGPPHEQYF. The CDR3 DNA follows: TGTGCCAGCAGCACCAGCTACAGGGGGCCGCCACACGAGCAGTACTTC. The full variable domain, completed using reference TRBV7-9 and TRBJ2-7, is DTGVSQNPRHKITKRGQNVTFRCDPISEHNRLYWYRQTLGQGPEFLTYFQNEAQLEKSRLLSDRFSAERPKGSFSTLEIQRTEQGDSAMYLCASSTSYRGPPHEQYFGPGTRLTVT.

This clonotype was recorded many times. The chain employs TRBV6-9 and TRBJ2-7; the match to TRBD1 covers 7 bases. The CDR3 runs to 14 residues. Germline V gives CDR1 MNHGY, CDR2 SVAAGI. Trimming removed 4 bases from V and 2 bases from J; junction bases left unmatched: 5. The CDR3: CASSSRDSTYEQYF. The CDR3 region has the DNA TGTGCCAGCAGTTCCCGGGACAGTACCTACGAGCAGTACTTC.

Ten or more counts support this clonotype. This chain connects TRBV27 to TRBJ1-2; D ambiguous. The CDR3 runs to 14 residues. The germline gives CDR1 MNHEY, CDR2 SMNVEV (reference sequence). Trimming removed 5 bases from V and 12 bases from J, with 22 bases in between. CDR3 nucleotide sequence: TGTGCCAGCAGTCCCTCTGCTGAGATCGGGCGGGACACCTTC. Protein: CASSPSAEIGRDTF.

This clonotype was observed at least ten times. The rearrangement uses TRBV29-1 and TRBJ2-1; D remains ambiguous. V was pared by 1 base and J by 9 bases, with 10 bases between. The CDR3 has 12 amino acids. The germline gives CDR1 SQVTM, CDR2 ANQGSEA. CDR3 DNA sequence: TGCAGCGTTGAAGGGGCATCGGCTGAGCAGTTCTTC. Its translation: CSVEGASAEQFF.

In regard to this clonotype: The CDR3 carries no conserved terminal phenylalanine or tryptophan, so it likely arises from a read error. The chain has TRBV25-1 and TRBJ2-2; 10 bases align to TRBD1. Germline values: CDR1 MGHDK, CDR2 SYGVNS. The CDR3 length is 17 residues. The ends lost 8 bases at V and 6 bases at J; junction bases unmatched: 15. For the CDR3, the DNA is TGTGCCAGCGGCGACAGGGGGCGCGGGGTGCGATCCGGGGAGCTGTTTCTT. Translating gives CASGDRGRGVRSGELFL.

This clonotype was seen at least ten times. The chain recombines TRBV28 with TRBJ2-7, with D hard to call. CDR3 length: 14 amino acids. V was shortened by 2 bases and J by 7 bases, with 15 bases between the two germline ends. Per germline, CDR1 MDHEN and CDR2 SYDVKM. The CDR3 is CASSLRPRSREQYF. In DNA form, the CDR3 reads TGTGCCAGCAGTTTAAGGCCGCGGTCACGAGAGCAGTACTTC. The entire variable domain, with the rest obtained from reference TRBV28 and TRBJ2-7, is as follows: DVKVTQSSRYLVKRTGEKVFLECVQDMDHENMFWYRQDPGLGLRLIYFSYDVKMKEKGDIPEGYSVSREKKERFSLILESASTNQTSMYLCASSLRPRSREQYFGPGTRLTVT.

This clonotype was picked up many times. The V call is TRBV27, the J call TRBJ1-1; D is unclear. The germline CDR1 and CDR2 sequences are MNHEY and SMNVEV (reference sequence). The CDR3 covers 13 residues. Trimming cost V 11 bases and J 3 bases, with 16 bases left between them. The chain's CDR3 is CASRRLSDTEAFF. DNA of the CDR3: TGTGCCTCCCGCCGACTTTCGGACACTGAAGCTTTCTTT.

This rearrangement joins TRBV24-1 to TRBJ2-1; 13 bases are a match to TRBD2. The trim removed 3 bases at V and 8 bases at J, leaving 9 bases unmatched. This CDR3 spans 17 amino acids. In germline, CDR1 is KGHDR, CDR2 SFDVKD. CDR3 region: CATSDPPGLAGWDEQFF. The CDR3 region has the DNA TGTGCCACCAGTGATCCCCCGGGACTAGCGGGATGGGATGAGCAGTTCTTC.

This clonotype was recorded at least ten times. The genes are TRBV5-1 and TRBJ1-2; no clear D. V was cut by 3 bases and J by 3 bases, with 15 bases left in between. The CDR3 spans 15 residues. The V gene's germline CDR1 is SGHRS and CDR2 YFSETQ. DNA of the CDR3: TGCGCCAGCAGCTCGGACCCGCGACCGTACTATGGCTACACCTTC. This translates into CASSSDPRPYYGYTF.

Note on this clonotype: At one of its ends the junction is not consistent with the germline gene, which may arise from a read error. The J gene is TRBJ2-7, the V gene TRBV20-1, with 14 bases identical to TRBD2. The CDR3 has 14 residues. Per germline, CDR1 DFQATT and CDR2 SNEGSKA (reference sequence). The CDR3 coding sequence is TGCAGTGCTAGACCTTCAGGGACTAGCGGGAGAATCGACTTC. Amino acid sequence: CSARPSGTSGRIDF.

The V and J genes are TRBV5-1 and TRBJ2-3, with 7 bases fitting TRBD2. CDR1 is SGHRS, CDR2 YFSETQ, per germline. V shed 4 bases, J shed 2 bases, and the junction held 10 bases outside the gene matches. The CDR3 contains 16 residues. The CDR3 nucleotides read TGCGCCAGCAGCACCCTACCTAGCGGTAACACAGATACGCAGTATTTT. The encoded protein is CASSTLPSGNTDTQYF.